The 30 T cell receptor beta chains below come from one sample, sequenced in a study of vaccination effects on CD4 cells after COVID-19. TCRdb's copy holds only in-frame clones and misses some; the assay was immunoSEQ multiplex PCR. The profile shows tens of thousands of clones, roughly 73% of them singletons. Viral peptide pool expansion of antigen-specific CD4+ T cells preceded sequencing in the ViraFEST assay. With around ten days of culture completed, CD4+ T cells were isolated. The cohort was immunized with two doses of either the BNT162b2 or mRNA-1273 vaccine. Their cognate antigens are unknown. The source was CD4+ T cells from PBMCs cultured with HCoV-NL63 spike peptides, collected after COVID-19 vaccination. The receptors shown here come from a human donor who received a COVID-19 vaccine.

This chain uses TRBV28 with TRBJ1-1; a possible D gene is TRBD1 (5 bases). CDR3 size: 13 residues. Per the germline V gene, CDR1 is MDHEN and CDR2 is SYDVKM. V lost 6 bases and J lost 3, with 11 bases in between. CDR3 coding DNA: TGTGCCAGCAGGGAACTCAGGGACACTGAAGCTTTCTTT. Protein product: CASRELRDTEAFF.

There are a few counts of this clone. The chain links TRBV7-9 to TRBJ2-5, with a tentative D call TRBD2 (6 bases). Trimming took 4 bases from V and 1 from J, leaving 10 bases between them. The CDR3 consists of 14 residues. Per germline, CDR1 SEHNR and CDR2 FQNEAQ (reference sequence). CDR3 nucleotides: TGTGCCAGCAGCTCCGGGAGTTTCCAAGAGACCCAGTACTTC. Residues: CASSSGSFQETQYF.

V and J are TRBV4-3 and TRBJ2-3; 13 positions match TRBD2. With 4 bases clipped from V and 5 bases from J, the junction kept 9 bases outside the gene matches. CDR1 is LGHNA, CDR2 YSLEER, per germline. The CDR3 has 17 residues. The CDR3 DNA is TGCGCCAGCAGCCTCGGGACTAGCGGGGCCTTTAGAGATACGCAGTATTTT. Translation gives CASSLGTSGAFRDTQYF.

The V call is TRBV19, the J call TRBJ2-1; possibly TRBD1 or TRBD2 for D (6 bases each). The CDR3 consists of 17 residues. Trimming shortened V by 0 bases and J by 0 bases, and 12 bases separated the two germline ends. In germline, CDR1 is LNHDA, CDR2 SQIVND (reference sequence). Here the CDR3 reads CASSIDGGRSSYNEQFF. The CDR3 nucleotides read TGTGCCAGTAGTATAGATGGGGGGCGGAGCTCCTACAATGAGCAGTTCTTC.

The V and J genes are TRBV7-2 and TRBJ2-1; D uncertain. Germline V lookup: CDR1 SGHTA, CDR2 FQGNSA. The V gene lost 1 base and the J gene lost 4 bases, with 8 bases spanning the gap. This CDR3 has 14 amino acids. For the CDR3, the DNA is TGTGCCAGCAGCTTAGGCTTGGCTTACAATGAGCAGTTCTTC. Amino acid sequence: CASSLGLAYNEQFF.

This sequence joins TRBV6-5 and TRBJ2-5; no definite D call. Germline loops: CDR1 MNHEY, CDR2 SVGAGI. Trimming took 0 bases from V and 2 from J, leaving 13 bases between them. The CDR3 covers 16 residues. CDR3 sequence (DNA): TGTGCCAGCAGTTACTCAGGAGCCCCTACGCAAGAGACCCAGTACTTC. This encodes CASSYSGAPTQETQYF.

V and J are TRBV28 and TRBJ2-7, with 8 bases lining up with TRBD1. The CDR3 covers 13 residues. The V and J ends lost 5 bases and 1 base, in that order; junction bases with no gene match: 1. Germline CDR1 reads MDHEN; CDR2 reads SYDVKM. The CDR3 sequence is CASSRTGSYEQYF. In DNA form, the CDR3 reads TGTGCCAGCAGTCGGACAGGGTCCTACGAGCAGTACTTC.

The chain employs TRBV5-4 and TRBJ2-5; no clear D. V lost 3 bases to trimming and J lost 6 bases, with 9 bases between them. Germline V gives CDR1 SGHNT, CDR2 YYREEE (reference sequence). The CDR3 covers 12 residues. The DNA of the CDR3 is TGTGCCAGCAGCTGGCTCGAGAAGACCCAGTACTTC. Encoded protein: CASSWLEKTQYF.

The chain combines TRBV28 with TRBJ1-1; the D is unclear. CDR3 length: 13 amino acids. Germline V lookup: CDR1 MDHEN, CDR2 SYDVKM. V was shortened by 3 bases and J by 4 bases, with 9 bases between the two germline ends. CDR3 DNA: TGTGCCAGCAGTTTGCGGACGACCACTGAAGCTTTCTTT. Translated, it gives CASSLRTTTEAFF. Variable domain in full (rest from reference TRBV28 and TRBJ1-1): DVKVTQSSRYLVKRTGEKVFLECVQDMDHENMFWYRQDPGLGLRLIYFSYDVKMKEKGDIPEGYSVSREKKERFSLILESASTNQTSMYLCASSLRTTTEAFFGQGTRLTVV.

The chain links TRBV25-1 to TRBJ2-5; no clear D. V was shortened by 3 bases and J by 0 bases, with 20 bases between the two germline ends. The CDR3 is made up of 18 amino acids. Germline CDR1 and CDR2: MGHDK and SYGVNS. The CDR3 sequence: CASSDRLSPQIHQETQYF. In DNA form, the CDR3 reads TGTGCCAGCAGTGATCGGTTATCTCCACAGATACACCAAGAGACCCAGTACTTC. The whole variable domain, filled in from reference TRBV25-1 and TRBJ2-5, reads EADIYQTPRYLVIGTGKKITLECSQTMGHDKMYWYQQDPGMELHLIHYSYGVNSTEKGDLSSESTVSRIRTEHFPLTLESARPSHTSQYLCASSDRLSPQIHQETQYFGPGTRLLVL.

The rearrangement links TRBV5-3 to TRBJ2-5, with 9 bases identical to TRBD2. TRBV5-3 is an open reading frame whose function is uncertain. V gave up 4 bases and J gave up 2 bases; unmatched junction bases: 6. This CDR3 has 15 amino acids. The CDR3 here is CARSLSGGHQETQYF. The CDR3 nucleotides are TGTGCCAGAAGCCTTAGCGGGGGCCATCAAGAGACCCAGTACTTC.

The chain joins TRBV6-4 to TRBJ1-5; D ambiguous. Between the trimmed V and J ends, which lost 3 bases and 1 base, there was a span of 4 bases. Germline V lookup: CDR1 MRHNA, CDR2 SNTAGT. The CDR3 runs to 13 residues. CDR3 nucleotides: TGTGCCAGCAGTGAGACAAGCAATCAGCCCCAGCATTTT. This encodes CASSETSNQPQHF.

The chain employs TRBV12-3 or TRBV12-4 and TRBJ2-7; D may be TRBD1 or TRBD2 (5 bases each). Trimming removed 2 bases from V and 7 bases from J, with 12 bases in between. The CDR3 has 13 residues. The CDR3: CASSLNRWREQYF. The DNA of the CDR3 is TGTGCCAGCAGTTTAAACAGGTGGAGGGAGCAGTACTTC.

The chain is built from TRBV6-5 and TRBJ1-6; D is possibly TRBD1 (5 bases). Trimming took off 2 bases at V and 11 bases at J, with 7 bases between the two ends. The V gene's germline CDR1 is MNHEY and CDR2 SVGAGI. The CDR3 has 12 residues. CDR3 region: CASSYRGAPLHF. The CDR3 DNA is TGTGCCAGCAGTTACCGGGGGGCACCCCTCCACTTT.

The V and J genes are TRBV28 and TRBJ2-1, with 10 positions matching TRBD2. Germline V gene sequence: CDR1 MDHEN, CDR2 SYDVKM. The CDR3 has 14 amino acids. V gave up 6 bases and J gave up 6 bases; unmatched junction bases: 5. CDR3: CASSSSGSLNEQFF. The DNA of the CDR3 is TGTGCCAGCAGCTCTAGCGGGAGTCTCAATGAGCAGTTCTTC.

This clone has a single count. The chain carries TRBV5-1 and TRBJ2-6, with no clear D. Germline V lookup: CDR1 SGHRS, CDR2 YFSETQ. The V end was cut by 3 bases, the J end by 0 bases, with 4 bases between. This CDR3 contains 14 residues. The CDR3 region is CASSSSSGANVLTF. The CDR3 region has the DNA TGCGCCAGCAGCTCAAGCTCTGGGGCCAACGTCCTGACTTTC.

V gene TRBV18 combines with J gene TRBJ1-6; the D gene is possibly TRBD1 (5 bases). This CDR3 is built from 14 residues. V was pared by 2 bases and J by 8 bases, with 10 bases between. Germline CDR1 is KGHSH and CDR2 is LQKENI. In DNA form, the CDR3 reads TGTGCCAGCTCACCAGAGGGGTTCGATTCACCCCTCCACTTT. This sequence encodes CASSPEGFDSPLHF.

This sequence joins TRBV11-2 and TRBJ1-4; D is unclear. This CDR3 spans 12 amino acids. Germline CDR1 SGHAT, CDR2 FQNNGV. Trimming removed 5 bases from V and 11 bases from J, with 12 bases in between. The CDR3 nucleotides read TGTGCCAGCAGCAGCCCGACGGGGAAACTGTTTTTT. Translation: CASSSPTGKLFF.

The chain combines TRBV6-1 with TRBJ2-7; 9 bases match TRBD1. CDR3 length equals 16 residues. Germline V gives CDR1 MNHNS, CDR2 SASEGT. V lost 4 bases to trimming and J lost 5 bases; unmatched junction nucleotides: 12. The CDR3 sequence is CASSARDSTGGHEQYF. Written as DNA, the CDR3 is TGTGCCAGCAGTGCCAGGGACTCCACAGGGGGCCACGAGCAGTACTTC.

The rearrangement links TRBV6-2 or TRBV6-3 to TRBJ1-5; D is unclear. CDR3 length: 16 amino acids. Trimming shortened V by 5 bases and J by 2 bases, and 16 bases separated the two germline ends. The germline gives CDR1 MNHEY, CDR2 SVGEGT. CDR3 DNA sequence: TGTGCCAGCAGTCGCCCCCCGGGAAGTGGCAATCAGCCCCAGCATTTT. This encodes CASSRPPGSGNQPQHF.

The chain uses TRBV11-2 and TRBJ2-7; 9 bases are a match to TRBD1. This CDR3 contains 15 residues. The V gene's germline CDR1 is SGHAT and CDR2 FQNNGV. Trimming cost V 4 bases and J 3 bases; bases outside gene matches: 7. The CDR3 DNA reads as TGTGCCAGCAGCTCAGTACTGGGACAGGGCTACGAGCAGTACTTC. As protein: CASSSVLGQGYEQYF.

In DNA form, the CDR3 reads TGTGCCAGCAGCCAAGTTAGTGGGACTAGCGGGAGAAGGAATGAGCAGTTCTTC. This encodes CASSQVSGTSGRRNEQFF. This chain uses TRBV4-2 with TRBJ2-1, with 14 bases fitting TRBD2. The CDR3 runs 18 residues. V shed 1 base, J shed 7 bases, and the junction held 9 bases outside the gene matches. The germline V gene encodes CDR1 LGHNA and CDR2 YNFKEQ.

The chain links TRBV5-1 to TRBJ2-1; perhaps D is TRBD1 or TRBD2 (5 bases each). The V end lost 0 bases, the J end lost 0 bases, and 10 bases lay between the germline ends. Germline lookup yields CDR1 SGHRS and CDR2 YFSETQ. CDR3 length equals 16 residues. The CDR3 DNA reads TGCGCCAGCAGCTTGGAGCCCGGGACCTCCTACAATGAGCAGTTCTTC. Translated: CASSLEPGTSYNEQFF.

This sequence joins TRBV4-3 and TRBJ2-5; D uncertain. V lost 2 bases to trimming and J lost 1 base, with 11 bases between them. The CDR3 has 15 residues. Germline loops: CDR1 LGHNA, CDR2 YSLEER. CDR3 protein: CASSQRFGPQETQYF. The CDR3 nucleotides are TGCGCCAGCAGCCAAAGGTTTGGACCCCAAGAGACCCAGTACTTC.

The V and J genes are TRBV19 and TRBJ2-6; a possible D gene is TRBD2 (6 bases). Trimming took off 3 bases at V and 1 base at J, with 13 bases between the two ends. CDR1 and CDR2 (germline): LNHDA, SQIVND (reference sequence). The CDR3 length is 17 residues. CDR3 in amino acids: CASSIKRAVSGANVLTF. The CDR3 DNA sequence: TGTGCCAGTAGTATCAAGCGGGCGGTTTCTGGGGCCAACGTCCTGACTTTC.

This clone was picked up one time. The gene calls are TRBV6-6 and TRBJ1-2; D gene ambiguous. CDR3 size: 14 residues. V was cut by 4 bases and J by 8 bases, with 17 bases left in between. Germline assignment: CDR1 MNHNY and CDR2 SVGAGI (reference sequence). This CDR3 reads CASSFPPEREGYTF. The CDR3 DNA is TGTGCCAGCAGTTTTCCCCCCGAGAGGGAGGGCTACACCTTC.

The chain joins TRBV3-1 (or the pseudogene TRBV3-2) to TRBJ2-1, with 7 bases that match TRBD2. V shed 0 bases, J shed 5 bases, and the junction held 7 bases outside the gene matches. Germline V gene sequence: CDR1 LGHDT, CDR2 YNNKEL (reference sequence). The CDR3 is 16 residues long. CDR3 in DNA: TGTGCCAGCAGCCAAGAGTTCCTAGCGGCAAACAATGAGCAGTTCTTC. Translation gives CASSQEFLAANNEQFF.

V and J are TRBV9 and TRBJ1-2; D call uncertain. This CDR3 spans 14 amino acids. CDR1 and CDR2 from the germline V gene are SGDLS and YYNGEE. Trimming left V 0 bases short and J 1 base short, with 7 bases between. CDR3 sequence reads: CASSVGYNNYGYTF. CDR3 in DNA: TGTGCCAGCAGCGTAGGGTACAATAACTATGGCTACACCTTC.

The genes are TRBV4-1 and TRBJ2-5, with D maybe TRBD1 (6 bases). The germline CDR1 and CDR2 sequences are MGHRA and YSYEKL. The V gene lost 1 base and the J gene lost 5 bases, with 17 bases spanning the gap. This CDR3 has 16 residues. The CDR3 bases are TGCGCCAGCAGCCAAGGGCAGGGGCGGTTTGAGGAGACCCAGTACTTC. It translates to CASSQGQGRFEETQYF.

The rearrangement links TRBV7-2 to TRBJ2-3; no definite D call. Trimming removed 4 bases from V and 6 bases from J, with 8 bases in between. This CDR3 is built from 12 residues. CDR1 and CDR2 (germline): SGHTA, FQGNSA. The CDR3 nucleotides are TGTGCCAGCAGCTCCCTTTCCGATACGCAGTATTTT. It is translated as CASSSLSDTQYF.